This is a list of T cell receptor beta chains from one sample in a study of cytomegalovirus exposure and HLA in healthy donors. Profiled with immunoSEQ multiplex PCR; TCRdb holds only in-frame clones, not every one. Of 300,000 or so clones in the sample, 84% were seen once. Sequencing was done on a sample of PBMCs. These receptors were collected from a middle-aged woman in good health and CMV-seropositive. The CDR3 runs from the conserved cysteine through the conserved F or W. A D gene is named only where the DNA matches it firmly. Not every row has a clone size; where given, it reads once, few, many or a size class.

D gene	V gene	J gene	CDR3 length	clone size	CDR3 protein	CDR3 DNA
TRBD2	TRBV5-1	TRBJ2-7	15	NA	CASSLGVAGAYEQYF	TGCGCCAGCAGCTTGGGAGTAGCGGGAGCTTACGAGCAGTACTTC
TRBD2	TRBV11-3	TRBJ2-4	19	NA	CASSLDDLAGGPTKNIQYF	TGTGCCAGCAGCTTAGATGACTTAGCGGGAGGGCCCACCAAAAACATTCAGTACTTC
TRBD2	TRBV15	TRBJ2-1	19	once	CATSSGPSGRVGPYNEQFF	TGTGCCACCAGCAGTGGCCCTAGCGGGAGAGTAGGCCCCTACAATGAGCAGTTCTTC
TRBD2	TRBV5-1	TRBJ2-7	16	NA	CASSLGVAGGPDEQYF	TGCGCCAGCAGCTTAGGGGTCGCGGGAGGGCCAGACGAGCAGTACTTC
NA	TRBV18	TRBJ2-5	12	NA	CASSSSRETQYF	TGTGCCAGCTCATCGAGCAGGGAGACCCAGTACTTC
TRBD2	TRBV5-6	TRBJ2-5	16	NA	CASSPTTTSGWETQYF	TGTGCCAGCAGCCCGACGACGACTAGCGGCTGGGAGACCCAGTACTTC
TRBD1	TRBV5-4	TRBJ1-1	19	once	CASSRRVFLRDRDNTEAFF	TGTGCCAGCAGCCGGAGGGTATTTTTGCGGGACAGGGATAACACTGAAGCTTTCTTT
TRBD2	TRBV7-9	TRBJ2-7	14	NA	CASSPGTSGDEQYF	TGTGCCAGCAGCCCCGGGACTAGCGGCGACGAGCAGTACTTC
NA	TRBV28	TRBJ1-5	16	few	CASNSPGGATGQPQHF	TGTGCCAGCAACTCCCCCGGTGGAGCAACGGGTCAGCCCCAGCATTTT
TRBD2	TRBV19	TRBJ2-1	17	NA	CASSIKDLWLAGGQQFF	TGTGCCAGTAGTATAAAAGATTTATGGCTAGCGGGAGGACAGCAGTTCTTC
TRBD1	TRBV25-1	TRBJ1-1	15	NA	CASSELPGTGTEAFF	TGTGCCAGCAGTGAGCTTCCCGGGACAGGCACTGAAGCTTTCTTT
TRBD2	TRBV27	TRBJ2-7	16	NA	CASSLATSGELSEQYF	TGTGCCAGCAGTTTAGCGACTAGCGGGGAACTGTCTGAGCAGTACTTC
NA	TRBV4-1	TRBJ2-5	15	once	CASSQDEGDQETQYF	TGCGCCAGCAGCCAAGATGAAGGGGACCAAGAGACCCAGTACTTC
TRBD2	TRBV5-4	TRBJ2-5	15	NA	CASSSGGTTPQTQYF	TGTGCCAGCAGCTCGGGCGGGACTACACCCCAGACCCAGTACTTC
TRBD1	TRBV7-9	TRBJ2-5	16	NA	CASRPGTVSEGETQYF	TGTGCCAGCAGACCCGGGACAGTTTCTGAGGGAGAGACCCAGTACTTC
NA	TRBV30	TRBJ1-5	13	NA	CAWTRSGNQPQHF	TGTGCCTGGACTCGTTCGGGGAATCAGCCCCAGCATTTT
NA	TRBV7-7	TRBJ2-1	15	NA	CASSFQPGPYNEQFF	TGTGCTAGCAGCTTCCAGCCAGGCCCCTACAATGAGCAGTTCTTC
NA	TRBV13	TRBJ2-7	16	NA	CASSTPSGTDSYEQYF	TGTGCCAGCAGCACACCTTCGGGGACTGACTCCTACGAGCAGTACTTC
TRBD2	TRBV19	TRBJ2-2	18	NA	CASTAGLAGASWSGELFF	TGTGCCAGTACCGCGGGGCTAGCGGGAGCGTCTTGGTCCGGGGAGCTGTTTTTT
NA	TRBV28	TRBJ1-5	18	NA	CASSFLPPGSNVNQPQHF	TGTGCCAGCAGTTTCCTACCTCCGGGATCTAACGTTAATCAGCCCCAGCATTTT
TRBD2	TRBV15	TRBJ2-7	14	NA	CATSRLAGDGEQYF	TGTGCCACCAGCAGACTAGCGGGAGACGGCGAGCAGTACTTC
TRBD1	TRBV11-3	TRBJ2-1	17	NA	CASSSRPGTGAVNEQFF	TGTGCCAGCAGCTCAAGACCCGGGACAGGGGCTGTAAATGAGCAGTTCTTC
TRBD2	TRBV7-9	TRBJ2-1	15	NA	CASSRGLAGGNEQFF	TGTGCCAGCAGCCGGGGACTAGCGGGAGGGAATGAGCAGTTCTTC
NA	TRBV6-5	TRBJ2-7	16	NA	CASSSLGAVTAYEQYF	TGTGCCAGCAGTTCTCTGGGGGCGGTTACAGCCTACGAGCAGTACTTC
TRBD1	TRBV7-9	TRBJ2-1	15	NA	CASSLGTGGLDEQFF	TGTGCCAGCAGCTTGGGGACAGGGGGCTTGGATGAGCAGTTCTTC
NA	TRBV19	TRBJ2-1	15	NA	CASSIRAGASNEQFF	TGTGCCAGTAGTATTAGGGCAGGGGCCTCCAATGAGCAGTTCTTC
NA	TRBV19	TRBJ2-2	14	NA	CASSMGSGVGELFF	TGTGCCAGTAGTATGGGGTCGGGGGTCGGGGAGCTGTTTTTT
NA	TRBV29-1	TRBJ1-2	10	NA	CSVGQSGYTF	TGCAGCGTTGGACAGAGCGGCTACACCTTC
NA	TRBV25-1	TRBJ1-2	16	NA	CASRNNQVTANYGYTF	TGTGCCAGCCGTAATAATCAGGTTACAGCTAACTATGGCTACACCTTC
TRBD1	TRBV4-3	TRBJ1-4	16	NA	CASSQDGGTGSEKLFF	TGCGCCAGCAGCCAAGATGGAGGGACAGGTTCAGAAAAACTGTTTTTT
TRBD1	TRBV7-9	TRBJ2-7	15	few	CASSLAQGASYEQYF	TGTGCCAGCAGCTTAGCCCAGGGGGCCTCCTACGAGCAGTACTTC
NA	TRBV5-8	TRBJ1-2	15	NA	CASSPGGSGFYGYTF	TGTGCCAGCAGCCCCGGCGGTTCAGGGTTCTATGGCTACACCTTC
NA	TRBV28	TRBJ1-1	14	NA	CASSPLGAGAEAFF	TGTGCCAGCAGTCCCTTGGGGGCAGGAGCTGAAGCTTTCTTT
NA	TRBV18	TRBJ1-1	15	NA	CASSPQAGVGTEAFF	TGTGCCAGCTCACCACAGGCGGGGGTGGGCACTGAAGCTTTCTTT
NA	TRBV5-1	TRBJ2-2	16	NA	CASSADPLTTTGELFF	TGCGCCAGCAGCGCCGACCCCCTGACTACGACCGGGGAGCTGTTTTTT
TRBD1	TRBV7-2	TRBJ2-7	15	NA	CASSPATGDPYEQYF	TGTGCCAGCAGCCCAGCGACAGGGGATCCCTACGAGCAGTACTTC
NA	TRBV11-3	TRBJ2-5	15	NA	CASSLGQGRQETQYF	TGTGCCAGCAGCTTAGGTCAGGGGAGACAAGAGACCCAGTACTTC
NA	TRBV7-8	TRBJ1-2	15	NA	CASSSSGGANYGYTF	TGTGCCAGCAGCTCTTCGGGCGGGGCTAACTATGGCTACACCTTC
TRBD1	TRBV2	TRBJ2-1	15	NA	CASSRGRGNYNEQFF	TGTGCCAGCAGTCGCGGCAGGGGGAACTACAATGAGCAGTTCTTC
TRBD2	TRBV5-1	TRBJ2-5	15	NA	CASSTGLAAGETQYF	TGCGCCAGCAGCACCGGACTAGCGGCGGGTGAGACCCAGTACTTC
TRBD1	TRBV6-4	TRBJ2-7	15	NA	CASSRLRDRRYEQYF	TGTGCCAGCAGTCGCCTCCGGGACAGGCGTTACGAGCAGTACTTC
NA	TRBV2	TRBJ1-5	15	NA	CASRAGTFSNQPQHF	TGTGCCAGCAGAGCCGGGACTTTTAGCAATCAGCCCCAGCATTTT
TRBD2	TRBV6-5	TRBJ2-7	15	NA	CASSGRSSGSHEQYF	TGTGCCAGCAGTGGGCGGAGTAGCGGGAGCCACGAGCAGTACTTC
NA	TRBV5-1	TRBJ2-3	14	few	CASGGGRVPDTQYF	TGCGCCAGCGGGGGGGGCCGGGTCCCAGATACGCAGTATTTT
NA	TRBV4-3	TRBJ2-7	15	NA	CASSQGEATSYEQYF	TGCGCCAGCAGCCAAGGAGAGGCTACCTCCTACGAGCAGTACTTC
TRBD2	TRBV4-2	TRBJ2-2	17	few	CASSLGGGAGRAGELFF	TGTGCCAGCAGCCTCGGGGGGGGAGCGGGAAGGGCCGGGGAGCTGTTTTTT
NA	TRBV21-1	TRBJ1-2	13	NA	CASSGQGAHGYTF	TGTGCCAGCAGCGGACAGGGGGCCCATGGCTACACCTTC
NA	TRBV30	TRBJ2-7	12	NA	CAWSRGNYEQYF	TGTGCCTGGAGTAGGGGAAACTACGAGCAGTACTTC
NA	TRBV28	TRBJ2-1	14	NA	CASSLNEGYNEQFF	TGTGCCAGCAGTTTGAACGAGGGATACAATGAGCAGTTCTTC
TRBD2	TRBV2	TRBJ2-2	14	NA	CASSGGLAPGELFF	TGTGCCAGCAGCGGCGGACTAGCTCCCGGGGAGCTGTTTTTT
NA	TRBV7-2	TRBJ1-2	14	NA	CASSLVPTGGGYTF	TGTGCCAGCAGCTTAGTTCCCACCGGGGGTGGCTACACCTTC
TRBD2	TRBV7-6	TRBJ2-1	14	NA	CASTAGDPYNEQFF	TGTGCCAGCACTGCGGGAGACCCCTACAATGAGCAGTTCTTC
NA	TRBV28	TRBJ1-5	15	once	CASSSGGAGNQPQHF	TGTGCCAGCAGTTCCGGGGGGGCGGGCAATCAGCCCCAGCATTTT
NA	TRBV18	TRBJ2-7	16	NA	CASSPLSARGRMEQYF	TGTGCCAGCTCCCCTCTCTCCGCACGGGGTAGGATGGAGCAGTACTTC
TRBD2	TRBV7-6	TRBJ2-3	16	NA	CASSPLGGSGADTQYF	TGTGCCAGCAGCCCCCTTGGCGGGAGTGGTGCAGATACGCAGTATTTT